Listed below are T cell receptor beta chains from one sample, sequenced in a study of spatial heterogeneity in lung cancer. Each CDR3 protein gets one entry after TCRdb re-called the 5' RACE reads with MiXCR. The repertoire holds 9,500 to 10,000 distinct CDR3 sequences, 6% to 6.5% seen once, with about 7.1% in the top ten. The sequences come from lung tumor tissue, collected at surgery. The receptors derive from a female donor with early-stage non-small cell lung cancer. CDR3s include the opening cysteine and the closing phenylalanine or tryptophan. The order of the fields is CDR3 DNA, CDR3 protein, clone size, J gene, V gene, D gene. A D gene is named only where the DNA matches it firmly. Rows give clone size only sometimes, using once, few, many, or a class for an expanded clone.

DNA: TGTGCCAGCAGCTTAGACGGGGGAGATTTGAACACTGAAGCTTTCTTT
CDR3: CASSLDGGDLNTEAFF
size: many
J: TRBJ1-1
V: TRBV7-2
D: .

DNA: TGTGCCAGCAGTGCAGGGGGCTTTCAGCCCCAGCATTTT
CDR3: CASSAGGFQPQHF
size: .
J: TRBJ1-5
V: TRBV12-3/TRBV12-4
D: TRBD1

DNA: TGCGCCAGCAGCCCAGACAGGGGATCGGACACCGGGGAGCTGTTTTTT
CDR3: CASSPDRGSDTGELFF
size: medium-sized
J: TRBJ2-2
V: TRBV4-3
D: TRBD1

DNA: TGCGCCAGCAGCAGGACAGGGAATCAGCCCCAGCATTTT
CDR3: CASSRTGNQPQHF
size: many
J: TRBJ1-5
V: TRBV5-1
D: TRBD1

DNA: TGCGCCAGCAGCTTGGATCTCGGACAGGGTTTCTACGAGCAGTACTTC
CDR3: CASSLDLGQGFYEQYF
size: .
J: TRBJ2-7
V: TRBV5-1
D: TRBD1

DNA: TGCGCCAGCAGCCAAGGGTCATCGCGCACCGGGGAGCTGTTTTTT
CDR3: CASSQGSSRTGELFF
size: many
J: TRBJ2-2
V: TRBV4-3
D: .

DNA: TGTGCCAGCAGCCAACAGCCCTTGGGGAGCTCCTACAATGAGCAGTTCTTC
CDR3: CASSQQPLGSSYNEQFF
size: medium-sized
J: TRBJ2-1
V: TRBV3-1
D: .

DNA: TGCAGTGCTACCACGGGGGGCAGGTTTTACAATGAGCAGTTCTTC
CDR3: CSATTGGRFYNEQFF
size: many
J: TRBJ2-1
V: TRBV20-1
D: .

DNA: TGTGCCAGCAGTTCAACGTTGAGTGGCGGGAAGGATACGCAGTATTTT
CDR3: CASSSTLSGGKDTQYF
size: many
J: TRBJ2-3
V: TRBV6-2/TRBV6-3
D: .

DNA: TGCGCCAGCCGAGAGGGGACAGATACGCAGTATTTT
CDR3: CASREGTDTQYF
size: many
J: TRBJ2-3
V: TRBV5-1
D: .

DNA: TGCAGCGCCGCCGTTTATGGCAAATACAATGAGCAGTTCTTC
CDR3: CSAAVYGKYNEQFF
size: many
J: TRBJ2-1
V: TRBV29-1
D: .

DNA: TGTGCCAGCAGCCAACCGGGACAGGGTGATTCACCCCTCCACTTT
CDR3: CASSQPGQGDSPLHF
size: many
J: TRBJ1-6
V: TRBV3-1
D: TRBD1

DNA: TGTGCCAGCACCCCCAGAGTGAGAGGGGGTGGCACCGGGGAGCTGTTTTTT
CDR3: CASTPRVRGGGTGELFF
size: many
J: TRBJ2-2
V: TRBV28
D: .

DNA: TGTGCCAGCAGTTTGCGGGGTGGCGGCTACACCTTC
CDR3: CASSLRGGGYTF
size: many
J: TRBJ1-2
V: TRBV6-5
D: .

DNA: TGTGCCAGCAGGGGGGTGACAGGGCCGAGGTACAATGAGCAGTTCTTC
CDR3: CASRGVTGPRYNEQFF
size: medium-sized
J: TRBJ2-1
V: TRBV12-3/TRBV12-4
D: TRBD1

DNA: TGCGCCAGCAGCCAATGGACAGGGGGCGGGAATCAGCCCCAGCATTTT
CDR3: CASSQWTGGGNQPQHF
size: medium-sized
J: TRBJ1-5
V: TRBV4-3
D: TRBD1

DNA: TGTGCCAGCAGTTTCCCCAATGGAGGCTACACCTTC
CDR3: CASSFPNGGYTF
size: medium-sized
J: TRBJ1-2
V: TRBV6-2/TRBV6-3
D: .

DNA: TGCGCCAGCAGCTTGTTAGGGCCCTCCAATGAGCAGTTCTTC
CDR3: CASSLLGPSNEQFF
size: medium-sized
J: TRBJ2-1
V: TRBV5-1
D: .

DNA: TGTGCCAGACTAGCGGGGAACACAGATACGCAGTATTTT
CDR3: CARLAGNTDTQYF
size: few
J: TRBJ2-3
V: TRBV2
D: TRBD2

DNA: TGCAGCGTTTGCGAGACAGGGGGCAGAGAGACCCAGTACTTC
CDR3: CSVCETGGRETQYF
size: many
J: TRBJ2-5
V: TRBV29-1
D: TRBD1

DNA: TGTGCCAGCTCACCACCCCCGGGACAGGGTGTTAGGGAGGTTGAGCAGTTCTTC
CDR3: CASSPPPGQGVREVEQFF
size: medium-sized
J: TRBJ2-1
V: TRBV18
D: TRBD1

DNA: TGCAGTGCTAATTGGTTGGCTAGCGGGAGGGCTTACAATGAGCAGTTCTTC
CDR3: CSANWLASGRAYNEQFF
size: few
J: TRBJ2-1
V: TRBV20-1
D: TRBD2

DNA: TGTGCCAGCAGCCCTGACGGCAACTATGGCTACACCTTC
CDR3: CASSPDGNYGYTF
size: .
J: TRBJ1-2
V: TRBV7-9
D: .

DNA: TGTGCCAGCGGACCAGGGATCGATCAGCCCCAGCATTTT
CDR3: CASGPGIDQPQHF
size: many
J: TRBJ1-5
V: TRBV7-8
D: .

DNA: TGCAGTGCTAGTTCAATTAGTTCGAACACTGAAGCTTTCTTT
CDR3: CSASSISSNTEAFF
size: many
J: TRBJ1-1
V: TRBV20-1
D: .

DNA: TGTGCCAGCTCACACGAAAATCAGCCCCAGCATTTT
CDR3: CASSHENQPQHF
size: many
J: TRBJ1-5
V: TRBV18
D: .